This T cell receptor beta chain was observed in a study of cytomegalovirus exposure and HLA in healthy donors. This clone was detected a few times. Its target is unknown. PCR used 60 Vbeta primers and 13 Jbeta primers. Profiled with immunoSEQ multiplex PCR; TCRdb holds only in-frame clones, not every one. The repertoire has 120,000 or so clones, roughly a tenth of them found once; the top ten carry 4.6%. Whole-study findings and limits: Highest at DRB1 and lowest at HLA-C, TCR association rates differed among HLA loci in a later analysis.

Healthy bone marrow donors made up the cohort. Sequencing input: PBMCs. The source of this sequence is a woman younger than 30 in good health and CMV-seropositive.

The CDR3 coding sequence is TGTGCCAGCAGCCACGGGATTACGCAGTATTTT. Protein sequence: CASSHGITQYF. This chain uses TRBV7-8 with TRBJ2-3; D is perhaps TRBD2 (5 bases). The CDR3 has 11 residues. Looked up from germline, CDR1 is SGHVS and CDR2 is FQNEAQ. Trimming removed 5 bases at V and 8 bases at J, with 8 bases between.